The 29 T cell receptor beta chains below come from one sample, sequenced in a study of PD-L1 blockade in urothelial cancer. The time point: pretreatment peripheral blood. Profiled with immunoSEQ multiplex PCR; TCRdb holds only in-frame clones, not every one. The top ten clones hold 13% to 15% of a sample with 84,000 or so clones, about 84% of them seen once. Sequencing used PBMCs, obtained around atezolizumab (anti-PD-L1) treatment. The receptors here all came from a man in his 60s with urothelial cancer.

The chain carries TRBV28 and TRBJ2-7, with 9 bases matching TRBD2. The J segment lost 1 base and the V segment lost 6 bases, leaving 7 bases of the junction unmatched. The CDR3 totals 15 residues. Germline-derived CDR1 and CDR2 are MDHEN and SYDVKM. In nucleotides, the CDR3 is TGTGCCAGCAGCCAAACTAGCGGGCCTTCCTACGAGCAGTACTTC. Translated: CASSQTSGPSYEQYF. The full variable domain, completed using reference TRBV28 and TRBJ2-7, is DVKVTQSSRYLVKRTGEKVFLECVQDMDHENMFWYRQDPGLGLRLIYFSYDVKMKEKGDIPEGYSVSREKKERFSLILESASTNQTSMYLCASSQTSGPSYEQYFGPGTRLTVT.

This chain connects TRBV19 to TRBJ2-1; tentatively, D is TRBD2 (5 bases). The germline gives CDR1 LNHDA, CDR2 SQIVND (reference sequence). The CDR3 runs to 16 residues. Trimming shortened V by 3 bases and J by 2 bases, and 14 bases separated the two germline ends. The CDR3 nucleotides read TGTGCCAGTAGTATCGGCGGGCGCCCTGCCTACAATGAGCAGTTCTTC. Its protein is CASSIGGRPAYNEQFF.

The J gene is TRBJ1-1, the V gene TRBV14; no reliable D call. V was trimmed by 4 bases and J by 6 bases, leaving 12 bases between them. The germline gives CDR1 SGHDN, CDR2 FVKESK. This CDR3 contains 13 residues. CDR3 sequence: CASSPSRQAEAFF. The CDR3 DNA reads as TGTGCCAGCAGCCCCTCCAGGCAGGCTGAAGCTTTCTTT.

This clone was found once. The chain combines TRBV18 with TRBJ2-2, with unresolved D. This CDR3 is 14 amino acids long. Trimming cost V 6 bases and J 1 base, with 9 bases left between them. The V gene's germline CDR1 is KGHSH and CDR2 LQKENI. The CDR3, as DNA: TGTGCCAGCTCCCAAACGAGGAACACCGGGGAGCTGTTTTTT. Translated: CASSQTRNTGELFF.

The chain is built from TRBV6-1 and TRBJ1-4; the D gene is possibly TRBD1 (6 bases). Germline values: CDR1 MNHNS, CDR2 SASEGT. The length of the CDR3 is 13 residues. V was shortened by 2 bases and J by 8 bases, with 9 bases between the two germline ends. CDR3 amino acids: CASSERDMEKLFF. CDR3 nucleotide sequence: TGTGCCAGCAGTGAAAGGGACATGGAAAAACTGTTTTTT.

The V call is TRBV11-2, the J call TRBJ2-1, with 8 nucleotides matching TRBD2. CDR3 size: 13 residues. CDR1 is SGHAT, CDR2 FQNNGV, per germline. Trimming at V came to 3 bases and at J to 13 bases, leaving 8 bases not matched to a gene. This CDR3 is CASSLTSEGTQFF. In DNA, the CDR3 is TGTGCCAGCAGCTTGACTAGCGAGGGAACCCAGTTCTTC. Together with reference TRBV11-2 and TRBJ2-1, the CDR3 gives the full variable domain: EAGVAQSPRYKIIEKRQSVAFWCNPISGHATLYWYQQILGQGPKLLIQFQNNGVVDDSQLPKDRFSAERLKGVDSTLKIQPAKLEDSAVYLCASSLTSEGTQFFGPGTRLTVL.

The chain links TRBV2 to TRBJ1-5; 7 bases map to TRBD1. Unmatched junction bases numbered 4, after V lost 3 bases and J lost 5 bases. The CDR3 has 14 residues. Germline-derived CDR1 and CDR2 are SNHLY and FYNNEI. The CDR3: CASSDRTGHQPQHF. As DNA, the CDR3 is TGTGCCAGCAGTGACCGGACAGGTCATCAGCCCCAGCATTTT.

The rearrangement links TRBV2 to TRBJ1-6; no definite D call. The V gene's germline CDR1 is SNHLY and CDR2 FYNNEI. The CDR3 is 16 amino acids. With 8 bases removed from V and 0 bases from J, the gap between germline ends came to 14 bases. The CDR3 DNA is TGTGCCAGCGCTCGGACTGCGAGCTCCTATAATTCACCCCTCCACTTT. Translation: CASARTASSYNSPLHF.

The V gene is TRBV7-9, the J gene TRBJ2-3; tentatively, D is TRBD2 (6 bases). Germline V gene lookup returns CDR1 SEHNR and CDR2 FQNEAQ (reference sequence). V was shortened by 5 bases and J by 6 bases, with 18 bases between the two germline ends. The CDR3 is made up of 15 amino acids. The CDR3: CASSDRDSRWDTQYF. The CDR3 nucleotides read TGTGCCAGCAGCGACCGGGACTCGAGATGGGATACGCAGTATTTT.

The V gene is TRBV27, the J gene TRBJ1-1; 8 bases are a match to TRBD1. Per germline, CDR1 MNHEY and CDR2 SMNVEV (reference sequence). This CDR3 is built from 16 residues. Unmatched junction bases numbered 9, after V lost 6 bases and J lost 0 bases. The CDR3 loop is CASSTDRVSVNTEAFF. The CDR3 DNA sequence: TGTGCCAGCAGCACGGACAGGGTCTCCGTGAACACTGAAGCTTTCTTT.

The genes are TRBV6-4 and TRBJ2-2; possible D gene TRBD2, 5 bases. This CDR3 contains 14 residues. CDR1 and CDR2 from the germline V gene are MRHNA and SNTAGT. V was clipped by 5 bases and J by 1 base, with 8 bases between them. In DNA form, the CDR3 reads TGTGCCAGCAGTTCTAGCTGGAACACCGGGGAGCTGTTTTTT. The encoded protein is CASSSSWNTGELFF.

This sequence joins TRBV27 and TRBJ2-3, with 7 nucleotides matching TRBD1. Germline loops: CDR1 MNHEY, CDR2 SMNVEV (reference sequence). CDR3 size: 15 residues. V lost 6 bases to trimming and J lost 4 bases; unmatched junction nucleotides: 10. This chain's CDR3 is CASRRQQGMADTQYF. The CDR3 DNA sequence: TGTGCCAGCAGACGACAACAGGGGATGGCAGATACGCAGTATTTT.

The V and J genes are TRBV30 and TRBJ2-5; TRBD2 matches 10 bases. J gave up 2 bases and V 2 bases, and 5 bases lay outside the gene matches. The V gene's germline CDR1 is GTSNPN and CDR2 SVGIG (reference sequence). The CDR3 sequence is 15 residues long. The CDR3 here is CAWSWGLAFQETQYF. CDR3 nucleotides: TGTGCCTGGAGTTGGGGACTAGCGTTTCAAGAGACCCAGTACTTC.

This chain links TRBV7-9 with TRBJ2-1; D remains unclear. V dropped 0 bases and J dropped 3 bases, with 9 bases sitting between them. CDR3 length: 15 residues. Per the germline V gene, CDR1 is SEHNR and CDR2 is FQNEAQ (reference sequence). DNA of the CDR3: TGTGCCAGCAGCTTAGCTCCGCCAGACTACAATGAGCAGTTCTTC. Translating it yields CASSLAPPDYNEQFF.

The chain employs TRBV10-3 and TRBJ2-2, with TRBD1 identical over 9 bases. The CDR3 runs to 14 residues. The germline V gene has CDR1 ENHRY and CDR2 SYGVKD. V shed 10 bases, J shed 0 bases, and the junction held 3 bases outside the gene matches. DNA of the CDR3: TGTGCCACCGGGGACAGGGCGAACACCGGGGAGCTGTTTTTT. Translating gives CATGDRANTGELFF.

The V and J genes are TRBV6-5 and TRBJ1-3, with a weak D call TRBD1 (5 bases). V was cut by 3 bases and J by 4 bases, with 13 bases left in between. CDR1 is MNHEY, CDR2 SVGAGI, per germline. CDR3 size: 15 residues. CDR3 sequence: CASSYDSLLGNTIYF. The CDR3 bases are TGTGCCAGCAGTTATGACAGCCTACTAGGAAACACCATATATTTT.

This clone showed up just once. V is TRBV18 and J is TRBJ1-1; TRBD1 is a possible D gene (6 bases). The CDR3 length is 14 residues. CDR1 is KGHSH and CDR2 is LQKENI in the germline V gene. V dropped 3 bases and J dropped 1 base, with 9 bases sitting between them. The CDR3 nucleotides read TGTGCCAGCTCACCCACACAGGGGAACACTGAAGCTTTCTTT. Protein: CASSPTQGNTEAFF.

The chain joins TRBV5-6 to TRBJ2-7; D perhaps matches TRBD2 (6 bases). Germline CDR1 is SGHDT and CDR2 is YYEEEE. CDR3 length: 16 amino acids. Trimming stripped 4 bases from V and 2 bases from J, with 19 bases between. In DNA form, the CDR3 reads TGTGCCAGCAGCCTGCGACGCGGGGCGCAGGCCTACGAGCAGTACTTC. This gives the protein CASSLRRGAQAYEQYF.

The chain uses TRBV21-1 and TRBJ1-6; the table's D call, TRBD1, was not checked against the DNA. TRBV21-1 is annotated as a pseudogene. This CDR3 is built from 13 residues. CDR3 coding DNA: TGTGCCAGCAAAGGGGACAGAGGATCACCCCTCCACTTT. It codes for CASKGDRGSPLHF.

V is TRBV7-9 and J is TRBJ2-3; tentative D call: TRBD2 (5 bases). From germline, CDR1 is SEHNR and CDR2 FQNEAQ (reference sequence). The CDR3 length is 15 residues. With 8 bases removed from V and 1 base from J, the gap between germline ends came to 16 bases. CDR3 nucleotides: TGTGCCAGCGGCCCTACAGCGGCCCGCACAGATACGCAGTATTTT. It translates to CASGPTAARTDTQYF.

This chain joins TRBV7-9 and TRBJ1-5, with a possible D match to TRBD1 (6 bases). CDR3 length: 16 residues. V lost 2 bases and J 2 bases, leaving 13 bases between the germline ends. The germline CDR1 and CDR2 sequences are SEHNR and FQNEAQ (reference sequence). CDR3 sequence: CASSLQGMGGNQPQHF. CDR3 DNA: TGTGCCAGCAGCTTACAGGGGATGGGGGGCAATCAGCCCCAGCATTTT.

The chain links TRBV4-1 to TRBJ2-1; 8 bases are shared with TRBD2. This CDR3 has 15 residues. The germline gives CDR1 MGHRA, CDR2 YSYEKL. The trim removed 5 bases at V and 3 bases at J, leaving 6 bases unmatched. CDR3 residues: CASSKGLGFYNEQFF. Here the CDR3 DNA reads TGCGCCAGCAGCAAGGGACTAGGGTTCTACAATGAGCAGTTCTTC.

Only a few counts were recorded for this clone. The chain recombines TRBV27 with TRBJ1-1; D is uncertain. V was cut by 4 bases and J by 3 bases, with 9 bases left in between. This CDR3 region has 13 residues. Per germline, CDR1 MNHEY and CDR2 SMNVEV (reference sequence). The CDR3 DNA reads as TGTGCCAGCAGTTGGCAGGATGACACTGAAGCTTTCTTT. Protein sequence: CASSWQDDTEAFF.

The gene calls are TRBV7-9 and TRBJ2-1, with 8 positions matching TRBD2. V was pared by 1 base and J by 4 bases, with 3 bases of the junction left unmatched. The CDR3 contains 15 residues. The V gene's germline CDR1 is SEHNR and CDR2 FQNEAQ (reference sequence). This CDR3 reads CASSLGSGSYNEQFF. The CDR3 bases are TGTGCCAGCAGCTTAGGGAGCGGGAGTTACAATGAGCAGTTCTTC.

The chain links TRBV7-2 to TRBJ2-5, with a weak D call TRBD1 (6 bases). The CDR3 loop spans 15 amino acids. Germline lookup yields CDR1 SGHTA and CDR2 FQGNSA. The V end was cut by 5 bases, the J end by 5 bases, with 18 bases between. The CDR3 reads CASSQRSGEWETQYF. The CDR3 coding sequence is TGTGCCAGCAGCCAAAGGTCAGGGGAATGGGAGACCCAGTACTTC.

This chain joins TRBV6-5 and TRBJ1-5; no clear D. V lost 0 bases and J 7 bases, leaving 16 bases between the germline ends. Germline CDR1 and CDR2: MNHEY and SVGAGI. The CDR3 totals 16 residues. Here the CDR3 reads CASSYSIPRGGQPQHF. In DNA form, the CDR3 reads TGTGCCAGCAGTTACTCGATTCCGCGGGGTGGGCAGCCCCAGCATTTT.

The V gene is TRBV7-2, the J gene TRBJ2-2, with 8 bases that match TRBD2. Germline V CDR1 and CDR2: SGHTA, FQGNSA. The CDR3 covers 16 residues. The V gene end was trimmed by 5 bases and the J gene end by 0 bases; junction bases not matched to a gene: 5. CDR3 sequence (DNA): TGTGCCAGCAGCCGTCAGCGGGAGACGAACACCGGGGAGCTGTTTTTT. Translating gives CASSRQRETNTGELFF.

The J gene is TRBJ1-6, the V gene TRBV6-5; D perhaps matches TRBD1 (5 bases). The CDR3 loop spans 15 amino acids. The germline gives CDR1 MNHEY, CDR2 SVGAGI. V was trimmed by 2 bases and J by 10 bases, leaving 15 bases between them. The CDR3 loop reads CASSYTGGRDSPLHF. CDR3 DNA: TGTGCCAGCAGTTACACGGGGGGAAGGGACTCACCCCTCCACTTT.

CDR3 amino acids: CASSSMDRGLLNTEAFF. The CDR3 bases are TGTGCCAGCAGCTCGATGGACAGGGGGCTGTTGAACACTGAAGCTTTCTTT. The rearrangement uses TRBV7-2 and TRBJ1-1, with 11 bases fitting TRBD1. Germline CDR1 reads SGHTA; CDR2 reads FQGNSA. This CDR3 is 17 amino acids long. J was trimmed by 0 bases and V by 4 bases; bases with no gene match: 7.